The rows below give T cell receptor beta chains drawn from one sample of a study of regulatory T cells in long-lasting Graves disease. Each CDR3 protein gets one entry after TCRdb re-called the multiplex PCR reads with MiXCR. This sample carries hundreds of thousands of distinct CDR3 sequences, roughly 15% of them seen once, and the ten largest clones take 12%. The data also belong to a second study, concerning T cells in Graves' hyperthyroidism and ophthalmopathy.

This specimen was peripheral blood mononuclear cells (PBMCs), taken at new diagnosis, from a patient treated with antithyroid drugs. Receptors were obtained from a man between 18 and 35 years old with Graves disease. The CDR3 runs from the conserved cysteine through the conserved F or W. A D gene is named only where the DNA matches it firmly. Not all rows give a size; the values are once, few, many and, for expanded clones, a class.

CDR3 | DNA | size | J | D | V
CASSQVSSFGEQYF | TGTGCCAGCAGCCAAGTTTCCAGCTTTGGCGAGCAGTACTTC | . | TRBJ2-7 | . | TRBV14
CASSLQSVNEAFF | TGTGCCAGCAGCTTACAATCGGTCAATGAAGCTTTCTTT | many | TRBJ1-1 | . | TRBV7-8
CASSQDGQNSNQPQHF | TGTGCCAGCAGCCAAGATGGACAGAATAGCAATCAGCCCCAGCATTTT | . | TRBJ1-5 | . | TRBV4-2
CASSKRTGLGLLTNTGELFF | TGTGCCAGCAGCAAACGGACAGGCCTAGGTTTGCTCACAAACACCGGGGAGCTGTTTTTT | . | TRBJ2-2 | TRBD1 | TRBV7-3
CASSLGGRGYTEAFF | TGTGCCAGCAGCTTAGGTGGCAGGGGCTACACTGAAGCTTTCTTT | . | TRBJ1-1 | . | TRBV7-9
CSAPQQGIGYGYTF | TGCAGTGCGCCACAACAGGGTATCGGCTATGGCTACACCTTC | few | TRBJ1-2 | . | TRBV20-1
CSAAGLAGDEQYF | TGCAGTGCTGCCGGACTAGCGGGAGACGAGCAGTACTTC | few | TRBJ2-7 | TRBD2 | TRBV20-1
CASSGDREETQYF | TGTGCCAGCAGTGGGGACAGGGAAGAGACCCAGTACTTC | many | TRBJ2-5 | TRBD1 | TRBV2
CASSGTGGRYEQYF | TGTGCCAGCAGTGGAACGGGGGGAAGGTACGAGCAGTACTTC | . | TRBJ2-7 | TRBD2 | TRBV25-1
CASSPHQGATQYF | TGTGCCAGCAGTCCGCACCAGGGGGCTACGCAGTATTTT | many | TRBJ2-3 | TRBD1 | TRBV12-3/TRBV12-4
CASSLAGTGSYGYTF | TGTGCCAGCAGCTTGGCCGGAACAGGGTCCTATGGCTACACCTTC | many | TRBJ1-2 | . | TRBV5-6
CASSVVGQEQFF | TGTGCCAGCAGCGTAGTTGGCCAAGAGCAGTTCTTC | few | TRBJ2-1 | . | TRBV9
CAWTTGGPAYNEQFF | TGTGCCTGGACCACGGGAGGGCCGGCATACAATGAGCAGTTCTTC | many | TRBJ2-1 | TRBD2 | TRBV30
CASSYSSPGSYNSPLHF | TGTGCCAGCAGTTACTCGAGTCCGGGCTCCTATAATTCACCCCTCCACTTT | many | TRBJ1-6 | . | TRBV6-5
CASSRFDRLGTEAFF | TGTGCCAGCAGTCGATTCGACAGGCTGGGGACTGAAGCTTTCTTT | many | TRBJ1-1 | . | TRBV27
CASSLSTQPYEQYF | TGTGCCAGCAGCCTATCGACGCAGCCCTACGAGCAGTACTTC | . | TRBJ2-7 | . | TRBV7-9
CASSPTISQERPQHF | TGTGCCAGCTCACCTACAATCTCTCAGGAACGGCCCCAGCATTTT | few | TRBJ1-5 | . | TRBV18
CASSPGTTNEQFF | TGTGCCAGCAGCCCCGGGACAACCAATGAGCAGTTCTTC | many | TRBJ2-1 | . | TRBV12-3/TRBV12-4
CASSPNRGLVSGYTF | TGTGCCAGCAGCCCGAACAGGGGGCTAGTCAGTGGCTACACCTTC | . | TRBJ1-2 | TRBD1 | TRBV13
CASSTGTLGNIQYF | TGCGCCAGCAGCACCGGGACACTCGGAAACATTCAGTACTTC | . | TRBJ2-4 | . | TRBV5-1
CATSGRASQPQHF | TGTGCCACCAGTGGGAGGGCTTCTCAGCCCCAGCATTTT | many | TRBJ1-5 | . | TRBV24-1
CASSSFQEVSYEQYF | TGTGCCAGCAGCTCATTCCAAGAGGTCTCCTACGAGCAGTACTTC | . | TRBJ2-7 | . | TRBV7-8
CASSYNRGTSPEAFF | TGTGCCAGCAGTTACAATCGGGGAACTAGCCCTGAAGCTTTCTTT | . | TRBJ1-1 | . | TRBV6-9
CASTAGIGYTF | TGTGCCAGCACCGCAGGGATCGGCTACACCTTC | few | TRBJ1-2 | . | TRBV6-1
CASSVVGLSDDEQYF | TGTGCCAGCAGCGTAGTTGGGCTCTCCGACGACGAGCAGTACTTC | many | TRBJ2-7 | . | TRBV9
CSAPDNVYGYTF | TGCAGCGCCCCAGACAACGTCTATGGCTACACCTTC | few | TRBJ1-2 | . | TRBV20-1
CASSGPDRRNEKLFF | TGTGCCAGCAGTGGACCGGACAGGAGAAATGAAAAACTGTTTTTT | few | TRBJ1-4 | TRBD1 | TRBV6-1
CASSLLEGDTGELFF | TGTGCCAGCAGCTTACTGGAAGGGGACACCGGGGAGCTGTTTTTT | many | TRBJ2-2 | . | TRBV11-1
CASSPRLAPYNEQFF | TGTGCCAGCAGCCCAAGACTAGCGCCGTACAATGAGCAGTTCTTC | few | TRBJ2-1 | TRBD2 | TRBV7-3
CSAPSQTSGKYNEQFF | TGCAGTGCCCCCTCCCAAACTAGCGGGAAATACAATGAGCAGTTCTTC | many | TRBJ2-1 | TRBD2 | TRBV20-1
CASSPLPFFRDTQYF | TGTGCCAGCTCACCACTGCCGTTCTTTCGCGATACGCAGTATTTT | . | TRBJ2-3 | . | TRBV18
CASRVPSYNEQFF | TGCGCCAGCAGGGTCCCCTCCTACAATGAGCAGTTCTTC | . | TRBJ2-1 | . | TRBV10-2
CASSLYRTAHGYTF | TGTGCCAGCAGTTTATATAGGACTGCACATGGCTACACCTTC | few | TRBJ1-2 | . | TRBV28
CASSPKGGTEAFF | TGTGCCAGCTCACCAAAGGGGGGCACTGAAGCTTTCTTT | many | TRBJ1-1 | . | TRBV18
CSVDDGGGSYGYTF | TGCAGCGTTGATGACGGGGGCGGCTCCTATGGCTACACCTTC | many | TRBJ1-2 | . | TRBV29-1
CSASQRTGDEEQYF | TGCAGTGCAAGTCAAAGGACAGGGGATGAAGAGCAGTACTTC | many | TRBJ2-7 | TRBD1 | TRBV20-1
CASSFGGVAFF | TGTGCCAGCAGTTTCGGGGGGGTAGCTTTCTTT | many | TRBJ1-1 | . | TRBV12-3/TRBV12-4
CASSYLSGTRETQYF | TGTGCCAGCAGCTATTTATCAGGGACGAGAGAGACCCAGTACTTC | many | TRBJ2-5 | . | TRBV12-3/TRBV12-4
CASSEAGPDEQYF | TGCGCCAGCAGTGAGGCTGGGCCAGACGAGCAGTACTTC | many | TRBJ2-7 | . | TRBV10-2
CASSQETAGGPNTGELFF | TGTGCCAGCAGCCAAGAAACAGCGGGAGGGCCAAACACCGGGGAGCTGTTTTTT | few | TRBJ2-2 | TRBD2 | TRBV3-1
CASSRFLGTPSGRATDEQFF | TGTGCCAGCAGTCGATTCTTAGGGACTCCTAGCGGGAGGGCCACGGATGAGCAGTTCTTC | many | TRBJ2-1 | TRBD2 | TRBV12-3/TRBV12-4